Below are 29 T cell receptor beta chains sequenced from a single sample in a study of sequential checkpoint blockade in melanoma. Generated by immunoSEQ multiplex PCR, the TCRdb table keeps only in-frame clones and is missing some. The sample lists 1,500 to 2,000 clones, approximately 22% occurring once. Treatment specified: randomized to nivolumab then ipilimumab (arm A) or the reverse (arm B). Here the sequenced sample was tumor tissue (inferred from file names), taken from a patient given nivolumab and ipilimumab in sequence. All receptors derive from a human donor with melanoma.

This clone has at least ten counts. The CDR3 loop is CASSTDYNTEAFF. The CDR3 nucleotides are TGTGCCAGCAGCACCGACTACAACACTGAAGCTTTCTTT. V and J are TRBV7-4 and TRBJ1-1; the D is unclear. The CDR3 loop spans 13 amino acids. Between the trimmed V and J ends, which lost 5 bases and 2 bases, there was a span of 9 bases. Germline-derived CDR1 and CDR2 are SGHVT and SQSDAQ.

This clone qualifies as medium-sized. The V gene is TRBV11-3, the J gene TRBJ2-3; 9 bases fit TRBD1. The CDR3 consists of 16 residues. After removal of 5 bases from V and 0 bases from J, the junction contained 6 bases not matched to a gene. Germline CDR1 SGHNT, CDR2 YENEEA. In DNA form, the CDR3 reads TGTGCCAGCAGCCCAGGGACAGGGATCAGCACAGATACGCAGTATTTT. Amino acid sequence: CASSPGTGISTDTQYF.

This clone appeared many times. The chain carries TRBV11-3 and TRBJ1-2; D is perhaps TRBD1 (6 bases). This CDR3 has 14 residues. V was pared by 4 bases and J by 3 bases, with 12 bases between. Germline V CDR1 and CDR2: SGHNT, YENEEA. In nucleotides, the CDR3 is TGTGCCAGCAGCTACAAGGGGGGGCACTATGGCTACACCTTC. Translating gives CASSYKGGHYGYTF.

This clone showed up just a few times. The chain combines TRBV19 with TRBJ1-3; D might be TRBD1 (5 bases). This CDR3 has 13 residues. The ends were cut back, 6 bases at V and 4 bases at J, with 10 bases in the middle. Germline lookup yields CDR1 LNHDA and CDR2 SQIVND (reference sequence). This CDR3 is CASRNRTGNTIYF. For the CDR3, the DNA is TGTGCCAGTAGAAACAGGACCGGAAACACCATATATTTT. Using reference TRBV19 and TRBJ1-3 for the parts outside the CDR3, the full variable domain is DGGITQSPKYLFRKEGQNVTLSCEQNLNHDAMYWYRQDPGQGLRLIYYSQIVNDFQKGDIAEGYSVSREKKESFPLTVTSAQKNPTAFYLCASRNRTGNTIYFGEGSWLTVV.

The chain joins TRBV6-8 to TRBJ2-4; 7 bases are a match to TRBD2. The ends lost 6 bases at V and 5 bases at J; junction bases unmatched: 13. The CDR3 contains 16 residues. Germline assignment: CDR1 MNHGY and CDR2 SAAAGT. The DNA for the CDR3 is TGTGCCAGCAGGGGGGGGAGCCCCGTCGTCCAAAACATTCAGTACTTC. Translation: CASRGGSPVVQNIQYF.

By proportion, this clone is medium-sized. The genes are TRBV11-3 and TRBJ1-2; 8 bases align to TRBD1. This CDR3 region has 15 residues. J was trimmed by 2 bases and V by 5 bases; bases with no gene match: 7. Germline V lookup: CDR1 SGHNT, CDR2 YENEEA. The CDR3 loop is CASSAPGQENYGYTF. The CDR3 coding sequence is TGTGCCAGCAGCGCCCCGGGACAGGAGAACTATGGCTACACCTTC.

This clone appeared a few times. The chain is built from TRBV6-1 and TRBJ2-5; D is unclear. V was cut by 1 base and J by 2 bases, with 11 bases left in between. The germline CDR1 and CDR2 sequences are MNHNS and SASEGT. The CDR3 extends over 15 amino acids. The CDR3 region is CASSEEGRAQETQYF. The CDR3, as DNA: TGTGCCAGCAGTGAAGAGGGTAGGGCTCAAGAGACCCAGTACTTC.

This clone is medium-sized by share. This chain joins TRBV11-3 and TRBJ2-7; 8 nucleotides match TRBD2. Trimming took 5 bases from V and 5 from J; bases not matched to a gene: 14. Looked up from germline, CDR1 is SGHNT and CDR2 is YENEEA. This CDR3 is built from 16 residues. DNA of the CDR3: TGTGCCAGCAGCCCTCCATCCGGGGGGGGCAGGGACGAGCAGTACTTC. It is translated as CASSPPSGGGRDEQYF.

Sample share makes this clone medium-sized (0.01 to 0.1%). The V gene is TRBV11-3, the J gene TRBJ1-3; D ambiguous. The CDR3 loop spans 15 amino acids. The V end was cut by 2 bases, the J end by 7 bases, with 15 bases between. CDR1 SGHNT and CDR2 YENEEA come from the germline V gene. CDR3 sequence reads: CASSLTSGIANTIYF. In DNA form, the CDR3 reads TGTGCCAGCAGCTTAACGTCCGGGATAGCGAACACCATATATTTT.

The J gene is TRBJ1-6, the V gene TRBV25-1; weak D call: TRBD1 (6 bases). Germline V gives CDR1 MGHDK, CDR2 SYGVNS. This CDR3 has 14 amino acids. V was clipped by 6 bases and J by 4 bases, with 10 bases between them. CDR3 residues: CASRAQGYNSPLHF. As DNA, the CDR3 is TGTGCCAGCAGGGCGCAGGGGTATAATTCACCCCTCCACTTT.

This clone was counted only a few times. The chain links TRBV23-1 to TRBJ1-1; perhaps TRBD1 as D (5 bases). TRBV23-1 is filed as an ORF, its function uncertain. The CDR3 extends over 13 amino acids. The ends were cut back, 6 bases at V and 10 bases at J, with 18 bases in the middle. DNA of the CDR3: TGCGCCAGCAGCTTGGGGGACGGATGGGGAGCTTTCTTT. Translation: CASSLGDGWGAFF.

This chain connects TRBV19 to TRBJ2-5; TRBD2 matches 9 bases. Losses at the gene ends were 2 bases for V and 3 bases for J; bases not matched to a gene: 7. Germline assignment: CDR1 LNHDA and CDR2 SQIVND (reference sequence). This CDR3 comprises 16 residues. CDR3 sequence (DNA): TGTGCCAGTAGTATACGCAGCGGGGGGCTTAAAGAGACCCAGTACTTC. Protein sequence: CASSIRSGGLKETQYF.

The chain has TRBV7-7 and TRBJ2-1; D possibly uses TRBD1 or TRBD2 (5 bases each). V was pared by 4 bases and J by 0 bases, with 13 bases between. CDR1 SSHAT and CDR2 FNYEAQ come from the germline V gene (reference sequence). This CDR3 is built from 16 residues. The CDR3 nucleotides read TGTGCCAGCAGCTCAGCCTGGGGGAGCTCCTACAATGAGCAGTTCTTC. It specifies CASSSAWGSSYNEQFF.

The chain employs TRBV11-3 and TRBJ1-1; TRBD1 is a possible D gene (5 bases). V was pared by 4 bases and J by 1 base, with 19 bases between. The CDR3 runs 17 residues. The germline V gene has CDR1 SGHNT and CDR2 YENEEA. CDR3 sequence: CASSSPGLRQANTEAFF. CDR3 DNA: TGTGCCAGCAGCTCGCCGGGGCTCCGGCAGGCGAACACTGAAGCTTTCTTT.

This clone has a single count. The chain has TRBV14 and TRBJ1-2; D is undetermined. V shed 4 bases and J shed 0 bases, with 18 bases lying between them. CDR1 and CDR2 (germline): SGHDN, FVKESK. The CDR3 sequence is 17 residues long. In DNA, the CDR3 is TGTGCCAGCAGCCGAACAAGCGGGATCTTAGCTAACTATGGCTACACCTTC. It encodes CASSRTSGILANYGYTF. The whole variable domain, filled in from reference TRBV14 and TRBJ1-2, reads EAGVTQFPSHSVIEKGQTVTLRCDPISGHDNLYWYRRVMGKEIKFLLHFVKESKQDESGMPNNRFLAERTGGTYSTLKVQPAELEDSGVYFCASSRTSGILANYGYTFGSGTRLTVV.

This clone is categorized as medium-sized. The V and J genes are TRBV11-3 and TRBJ2-1; 10 nucleotides match TRBD1. V gave up 3 bases and J gave up 6 bases; unmatched junction bases: 8. Germline lookup yields CDR1 SGHNT and CDR2 YENEEA. CDR3 length: 16 amino acids. The CDR3 coding sequence is TGTGCCAGCAGCTTGGGGACCGGGACAGGGGCCAATGAGCAGTTCTTC. Amino acid sequence: CASSLGTGTGANEQFF.

This clone was seen a handful of times. The chain carries TRBV6-8 and TRBJ1-2, with 8 nucleotides matching TRBD1. CDR1 and CDR2 from the germline V gene are MNHGY and SAAAGT. The ends lost 5 bases at V and 5 bases at J; junction bases unmatched: 16. The CDR3 is 17 residues long. In DNA, the CDR3 is TGTGCCAGCAGTATTCGGGCCCAGGGGGCGAATTTATATGGCTACACCTTC. Its translation: CASSIRAQGANLYGYTF.

This clone is classed as medium-sized (0.01 to 0.1%). The chain combines TRBV11-3 with TRBJ2-1, with a tentative D call TRBD1 (6 bases). The germline gives CDR1 SGHNT, CDR2 YENEEA. The CDR3 contains 14 residues. The V end was cut by 5 bases, the J end by 6 bases, with 14 bases between. For the CDR3, the DNA is TGTGCCAGCAGCAGCGGACAGTTGGGCAATGAGCAGTTCTTC. Residues: CASSSGQLGNEQFF.

The chain is built from TRBV5-1 and TRBJ2-6, with D possibly TRBD2 on 5 matching bases. Trimming left V 5 bases short and J 0 bases short, with 21 bases between. Germline assignment: CDR1 SGHRS and CDR2 YFSETQ. The CDR3 sequence is 19 residues long. This CDR3 reads CASSPTPSEGASGANVLTF. DNA for the CDR3: TGCGCCAGCAGTCCCACCCCATCCGAGGGAGCCTCTGGGGCCAACGTCCTGACTTTC.

This clone appeared a few times. The rearrangement joins TRBV11-3 to TRBJ1-4; TRBD1 agrees at 8 bases. The CDR3 sequence is 17 residues long. Germline V lookup: CDR1 SGHNT, CDR2 YENEEA. The J segment lost 0 bases and the V segment lost 4 bases, leaving 7 bases of the junction unmatched. This CDR3 is CASSSPGQGATNEKLFF. The CDR3 DNA sequence: TGTGCCAGCAGCTCCCCCGGACAGGGAGCAACTAATGAAAAACTGTTTTTT.

In its sample, this clone was seen many times. V is TRBV11-3 and J is TRBJ2-3; 10 nucleotides match TRBD2. CDR3 size: 16 residues. Germline CDR1 and CDR2: SGHNT and YENEEA. Trimming took 4 bases from V and 4 from J; bases not matched to a gene: 8. CDR3 DNA: TGTGCCAGCAGCTCCGAGCGGGGGGGGCGGGCAGATACGCAGTATTTT. Encoded protein: CASSSERGGRADTQYF.

J is TRBJ1-1 and V is TRBV5-1; 9 bases are shared with TRBD1. V lost 4 bases and J lost 5; bases outside the gene matches: 6. The CDR3 spans 14 residues. The germline V gene has CDR1 SGHRS and CDR2 YFSETQ. The CDR3 sequence: CASSITGGVTEAFF. In nucleotides, the CDR3 is TGCGCCAGCAGCATCACAGGGGGCGTAACTGAAGCTTTCTTT.

This clone was detected a few times. The genes are TRBV6-8 and TRBJ1-5; tentative D call: TRBD1 (6 bases). Germline CDR1 is MNHGY and CDR2 is SAAAGT. This CDR3 is 15 amino acids long. V shed 2 bases and J shed 2 bases, with 10 bases lying between them. CDR3 protein: CASSYAGGGNQPQHF. Here the CDR3 DNA reads TGTGCCAGCAGTTACGCGGGGGGCGGCAATCAGCCCCAGCATTTT.

The rearrangement joins TRBV10-2 to TRBJ2-7, with unresolved D. Trimming removed 3 bases at V and 7 bases at J, with 16 bases between. The germline CDR1 and CDR2 sequences are WSHSY and SAAADI. This CDR3 is 14 amino acids long. CDR3 in DNA: TGCGCCAGCAGTGAAAATCATCCGACAAGGGAGCAGTACTTC. This translates into CASSENHPTREQYF.

In this sample, this clone is medium-sized (0.01 to 0.1%). The CDR3 region is CASSFPVGVETQYF. DNA of the CDR3: TGTGCCAGCAGCTTCCCCGTCGGGGTGGAGACCCAGTACTTC. This rearrangement joins TRBV7-6 to TRBJ2-5; TRBD2 is a possible D gene (5 bases). Germline V gene sequence: CDR1 SGHVS, CDR2 FNYEAQ. This CDR3 is 14 amino acids long. V shed 3 bases and J shed 5 bases, with 13 bases lying between them.

This clone qualifies as large. The gene calls are TRBV11-3 and TRBJ1-1; D perhaps matches TRBD1 (5 bases). There are 15 residues in the CDR3. Trimming cost V 5 bases and J 0 bases, with 13 bases left between them. Germline CDR1 reads SGHNT; CDR2 reads YENEEA. Here the CDR3 DNA reads TGTGCCAGCAGCCCCCGGACACCGATGAACACTGAAGCTTTCTTT. Its protein product is CASSPRTPMNTEAFF. Full variable domain (missing parts from reference TRBV11-3 and TRBJ1-1): EAGVVQSPRYKIIEKKQPVAFWCNPISGHNTLYWYLQNLGQGPELLIRYENEEAVDDSQLPKDRFSAERLKGVDSTLKIQPAELGDSAVYLCASSPRTPMNTEAFFGQGTRLTVV.

The chain recombines TRBV11-3 with TRBJ1-5, with TRBD1 matching 7 bases. Trimming removed 4 bases from V and 3 bases from J; junction bases left unmatched: 9. Germline lookup yields CDR1 SGHNT and CDR2 YENEEA. The CDR3 has 16 amino acids. The CDR3 protein is CASSSQGGTFNQPQHF. The CDR3 DNA follows: TGTGCCAGCAGCTCCCAAGGGGGCACCTTCAATCAGCCCCAGCATTTT.

This clone was counted many times. The V gene is TRBV11-3, the J gene TRBJ1-5; D is possibly TRBD1 (6 bases). With 5 bases removed from V and 3 bases from J, the gap between germline ends came to 11 bases. This CDR3 comprises 14 residues. Germline lookup yields CDR1 SGHNT and CDR2 YENEEA. CDR3 DNA sequence: TGTGCCAGCAGCCCACAGGGCTTCAATCAGCCCCAGCATTTT. Its translation is CASSPQGFNQPQHF.

This sequence joins TRBV6-8 and TRBJ1-5; 9 nucleotides agree with TRBD1. Germline loops: CDR1 MNHGY, CDR2 SAAAGT. This CDR3 has 17 residues. Unmatched junction bases numbered 14, after V lost 6 bases and J lost 5 bases. In DNA, the CDR3 is TGTGCCAGCAGCAGAAGGGTAGGACAGGGGAGGCATCAGCCCCAGCATTTT. It codes for CASSRRVGQGRHQPQHF.